This T cell receptor (beta chain) stems from a study of T cells in Graves' hyperthyroidism and ophthalmopathy. This CDR3 has 17 amino acids. V was clipped by 6 bases and J by 3 bases, with 24 bases between them. Germline CDR1 is SGHTA and CDR2 is FQGTGA. Exclusion followed for patients with uncontrolled infection, other autoimmune disease, pregnancy or lactation. General observations from the study: In validation, the model predicted ophthalmopathy. These predictions came a median about 6.5 months before onset. Blood also held most thyroid clonotypes expanded beyond 0.001. Patients with ophthalmopathy were separated from those with stable hyperthyroidism by a 13 V-J model.

Points on this clonotype: Antigen specificity is unknown.

The investigators amplified TCR beta CDR3 regions from RNA transcripts. When the TCR CDR3 underwent first-round RT-PCR, the HTBI primer set was used. TCRdb processed the multiplex PCR reads anew with MiXCR; each CDR3 protein has one entry. The sample includes 500,000 to 800,000 distinct CDR3 sequences, about 45% seen only once; the top ten take more than 7%. This sequence originates from an adult man with Graves' disease, either hyperthyroidism or ophthalmopathy (not recorded which). This chain joins TRBV7-3 and TRBJ2-7; D is perhaps TRBD1 or TRBD2 (5 bases each). The sequencing sample was made of peripheral blood or thyroid tissue (not recorded which). The CDR3: CASSSSPGTENYYEQYF. CDR3 nucleotide sequence: TGTGCCAGCAGTTCCTCCCCCGGGACCGAAAATTACTACGAGCAGTACTTC. Complete variable domain (other parts from reference TRBV7-3 and TRBJ2-7): GAGVSQTPSNKVTEKGKYVELRCDPISGHTALYWYRQSLGQGPEFLIYFQGTGAADDSGLPNDRFFAVRPEGSVSTLKIQRTERGDSAVYLCASSSSPGTENYYEQYFGPGTRLTVT.